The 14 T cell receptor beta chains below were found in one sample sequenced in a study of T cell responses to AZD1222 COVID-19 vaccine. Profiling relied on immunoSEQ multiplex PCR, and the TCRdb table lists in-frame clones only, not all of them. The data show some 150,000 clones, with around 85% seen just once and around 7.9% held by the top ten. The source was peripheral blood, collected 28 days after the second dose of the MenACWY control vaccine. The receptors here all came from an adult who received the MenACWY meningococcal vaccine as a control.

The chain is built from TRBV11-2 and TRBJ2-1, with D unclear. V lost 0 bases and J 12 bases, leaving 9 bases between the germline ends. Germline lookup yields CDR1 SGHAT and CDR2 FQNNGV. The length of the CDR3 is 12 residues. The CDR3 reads CASSLEAYRQFF. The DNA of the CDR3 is TGTGCCAGCAGCTTAGAAGCGTATCGGCAGTTCTTC.

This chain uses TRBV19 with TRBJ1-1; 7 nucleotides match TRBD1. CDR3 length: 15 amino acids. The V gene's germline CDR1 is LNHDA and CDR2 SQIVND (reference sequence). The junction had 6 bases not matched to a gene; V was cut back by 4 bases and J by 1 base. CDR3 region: CASSRGTDQNTEAFF. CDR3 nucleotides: TGTGCCAGTAGTAGAGGGACAGACCAGAACACTGAAGCTTTCTTT.

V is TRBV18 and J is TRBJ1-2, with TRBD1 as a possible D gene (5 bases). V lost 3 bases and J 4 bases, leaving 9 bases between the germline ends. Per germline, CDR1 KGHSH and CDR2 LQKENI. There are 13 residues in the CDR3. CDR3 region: CASSPGTTYGYTF. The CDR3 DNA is TGTGCCAGCTCACCGGGGACTACCTATGGCTACACCTTC. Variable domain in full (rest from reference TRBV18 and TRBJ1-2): NAGVMQNPRHLVRRRGQEARLRCSPMKGHSHVYWYRQLPEEGLKFMVYLQKENIIDESGMPKERFSAEFPKEGPSILRIQQVVRGDSAAYFCASSPGTTYGYTFGSGTRLTVV.

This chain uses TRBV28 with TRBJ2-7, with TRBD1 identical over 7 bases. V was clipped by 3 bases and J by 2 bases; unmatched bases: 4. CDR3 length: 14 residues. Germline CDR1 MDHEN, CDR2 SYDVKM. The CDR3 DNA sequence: TGTGCCAGCAGTTTCCGGGACAGACCCTACGAGCAGTACGTC. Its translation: CASSFRDRPYEQYV.

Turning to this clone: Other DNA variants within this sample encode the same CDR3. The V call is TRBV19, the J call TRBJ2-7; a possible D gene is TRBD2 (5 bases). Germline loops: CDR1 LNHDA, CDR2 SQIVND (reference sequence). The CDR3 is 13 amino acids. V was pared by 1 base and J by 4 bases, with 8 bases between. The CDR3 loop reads CASSIGSGYEQYV. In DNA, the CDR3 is TGTGCCAGTAGTATAGGAAGCGGATACGAGCAGTACGTC.

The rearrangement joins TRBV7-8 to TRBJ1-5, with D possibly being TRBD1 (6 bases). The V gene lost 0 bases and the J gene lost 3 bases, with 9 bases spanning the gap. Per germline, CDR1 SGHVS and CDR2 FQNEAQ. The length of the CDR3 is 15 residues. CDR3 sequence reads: CASSLAAGDNQPQHF. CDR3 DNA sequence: TGTGCCAGCAGCTTAGCGGCAGGGGACAATCAGCCCCAGCATTTT.

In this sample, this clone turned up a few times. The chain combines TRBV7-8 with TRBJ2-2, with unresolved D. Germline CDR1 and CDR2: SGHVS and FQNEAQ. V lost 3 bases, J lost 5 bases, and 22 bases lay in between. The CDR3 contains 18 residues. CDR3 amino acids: CASSLTSSLTFVTGELFF. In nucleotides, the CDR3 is TGTGCCAGCAGCTTGACTTCGAGCTTGACTTTTGTGACCGGGGAGCTGTTTTTT.

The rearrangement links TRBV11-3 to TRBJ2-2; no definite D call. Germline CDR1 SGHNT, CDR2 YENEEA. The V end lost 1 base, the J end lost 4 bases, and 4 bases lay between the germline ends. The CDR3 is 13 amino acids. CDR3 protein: CASSLAFTGELFF. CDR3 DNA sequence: TGTGCCAGCAGCTTAGCGTTCACCGGGGAGCTGTTTTTT.

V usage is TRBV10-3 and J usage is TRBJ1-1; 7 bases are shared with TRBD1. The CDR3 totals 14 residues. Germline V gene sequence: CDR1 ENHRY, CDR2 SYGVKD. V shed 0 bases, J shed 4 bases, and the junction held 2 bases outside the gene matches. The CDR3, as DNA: TGTGCCATCAGTGAGTCCGGGACAGCCACTGAAGCTTTCTTT. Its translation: CAISESGTATEAFF.

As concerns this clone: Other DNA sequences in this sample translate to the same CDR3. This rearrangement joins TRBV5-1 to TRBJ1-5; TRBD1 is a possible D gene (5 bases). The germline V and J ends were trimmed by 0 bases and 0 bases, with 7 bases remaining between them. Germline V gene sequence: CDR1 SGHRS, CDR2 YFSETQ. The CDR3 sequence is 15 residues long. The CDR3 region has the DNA TGCGCCAGCAGCTTGGGACAGAATAGCAATCAGCCCCAGCATTTT. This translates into CASSLGQNSNQPQHF.

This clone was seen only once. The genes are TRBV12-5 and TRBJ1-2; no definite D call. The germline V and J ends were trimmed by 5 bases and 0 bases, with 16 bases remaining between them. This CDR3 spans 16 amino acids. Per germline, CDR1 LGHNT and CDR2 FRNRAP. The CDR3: CASGEPSSGANYGYTF. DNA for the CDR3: TGTGCTAGTGGTGAACCCTCCAGCGGAGCTAACTATGGCTACACCTTC.

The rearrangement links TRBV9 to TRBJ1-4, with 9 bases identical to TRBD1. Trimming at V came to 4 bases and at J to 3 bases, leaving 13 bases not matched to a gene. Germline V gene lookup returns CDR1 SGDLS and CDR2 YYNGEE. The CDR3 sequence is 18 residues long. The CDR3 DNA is TGTGCCAGCAGCTACCGGGACAGGGCTTTTGGGGCTAATGAAAAACTGTTTTTT. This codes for CASSYRDRAFGANEKLFF.

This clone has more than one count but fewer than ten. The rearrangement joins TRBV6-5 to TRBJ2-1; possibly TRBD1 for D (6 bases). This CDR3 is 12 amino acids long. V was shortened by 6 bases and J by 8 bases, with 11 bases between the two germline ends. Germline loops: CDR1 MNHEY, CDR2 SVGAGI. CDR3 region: CASSVQGYEQFF. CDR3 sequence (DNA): TGTGCCAGCAGCGTACAGGGCTATGAGCAGTTCTTC.

CDR3: CASSSLRGRSNYGYTF. Here the CDR3 DNA reads TGTGCCAGCAGTTCTCTGAGGGGAAGGAGTAACTATGGCTACACCTTC. This chain links TRBV6-6 with TRBJ1-2, with D perhaps TRBD1 (5 bases). CDR3 size: 16 residues. Trimming removed 4 bases at V and 1 base at J, with 16 bases between. Germline-derived CDR1 and CDR2 are MNHNY and SVGAGI (reference sequence).